This T cell receptor beta chain derives from a study of T cells after yellow fever vaccination. UMIs and a universal primer site were added when TCR cDNA was made by 5'RACE template switching. TCRdb reprocessed the 5' RACE reads with MiXCR, giving one entry per CDR3 protein. The sample yields 600,000 to 750,000 distinct CDR3 sequences, approximately 13% seen once. General study points: There was a small share of clonotypes that showed up in both the CD4 and CD8 compartments.

From germline, CDR1 is MNHEY and CDR2 SVGEGT. This CDR3 is 13 amino acids long. V lost 11 bases, J lost 3 bases, and 7 bases stayed unmatched. This clonotype has more than one count but fewer than ten. Its antigen is as yet unknown. This TCR came from a man younger than 45 who received the YFV17D yellow fever vaccine. Sample: PBMCs, taken on the day of the yellow fever booster vaccination. The chain has TRBV6-2 or TRBV6-3 and TRBJ2-5, with 9 bases fitting TRBD2. The CDR3 DNA sequence: TGTGCCGGTCAATTAGCGGGAGAAGAGACCCAGTACTTC. This gives the protein CAGQLAGEETQYF.